Each of the 14 T cell receptor beta chains below was sequenced from the same sample in a study of response to subunit inactivated influenza vaccine. TCRdb analysed the RT-PCR reads with MiXCR anew, one entry per CDR3 protein. This sample has about 780,000 distinct CDR3 sequences, with roughly 20% found just once. Specimen: PBMCs from blood, collected about 5 days after vaccination. These receptors were collected from a man in his fifties who received an inactivated influenza vaccine.

The V gene is TRBV5-6, the J gene TRBJ1-1; TRBD1 is a possible D gene (6 bases). Germline V gene lookup returns CDR1 SGHDT and CDR2 YYEEEE. This CDR3 spans 15 amino acids. Trimming removed 4 bases at V and 1 base at J, with 14 bases between. The CDR3 region is CASSEQGRGNTEAFF. The CDR3 region has the DNA TGTGCCAGCAGCGAACAGGGTCGGGGGAACACTGAAGCTTTCTTT.

The J gene is TRBJ1-1, the V gene TRBV6-5; 7 nucleotides agree with TRBD1. The CDR3 is 16 amino acids. Germline CDR1 and CDR2: MNHEY and SVGAGI. Losses at the gene ends were 0 bases for V and 1 base for J; bases not matched to a gene: 5. The CDR3 region is CASSYSPGQTNTEAFF. CDR3 bases: TGTGCCAGCAGTTACTCGCCGGGACAGACGAACACTGAAGCTTTCTTT.

This clonotype was seen at least ten times. The gene calls are TRBV12-3 or TRBV12-4 and TRBJ1-2; D might be TRBD1 (5 bases). V gave up 0 bases and J gave up 3 bases, with 5 bases separating them. The CDR3 totals 13 residues. The DNA for the CDR3 is TGTGCCAGCAGTTTAGCCAGGGACTATGGCTACACCTTC. Translation gives CASSLARDYGYTF.

This clonotype was recorded once. The chain combines TRBV7-2 with TRBJ2-3; 13 bases map to TRBD2. Germline V lookup: CDR1 SGHTA, CDR2 FQGNSA. The trim removed 0 bases at V and 8 bases at J, leaving 5 bases unmatched. There are 16 residues in the CDR3. The CDR3 DNA follows: TGTGCCAGCAGCTTAGCCACTAGCGGGGGGGCCGGTACGCAGTATTTT. Translating gives CASSLATSGGAGTQYF.

The chain joins TRBV2 to TRBJ2-3; possibly TRBD2 for D (5 bases). With 6 bases removed from V and 1 base from J, the gap between germline ends came to 17 bases. Germline CDR1 and CDR2: SNHLY and FYNNEI. This CDR3 is built from 16 residues. The CDR3, as DNA: TGTGCCAGCAGAGCCAGGTGGACTCAAGGCACAGATACGCAGTATTTT. Translation: CASRARWTQGTDTQYF.

This clonotype has only a few counts. DNA for the CDR3: TGCGCCAGCAGCCAAGGTCCCGGGACTAGCGGGAGTTTCGATGAGCAGTTCTTC. Its translation is CASSQGPGTSGSFDEQFF. The rearrangement links TRBV4-3 to TRBJ2-1, with 14 bases matching TRBD2. V lost 1 base to trimming and J lost 8 bases; unmatched junction nucleotides: 10. This CDR3 contains 18 residues. The germline V gene encodes CDR1 LGHNA and CDR2 YSLEER.

CDR3 residues: CASSIALSLTSGSYEQYF. The DNA of the CDR3 is TGTGCCAGTAGTATTGCCCTCTCCCTGACTAGCGGCTCCTACGAGCAGTACTTC. This chain joins TRBV19 and TRBJ2-7; 9 positions match TRBD2. There are 18 residues in the CDR3. V was pared by 3 bases and J by 0 bases, with 12 bases of the junction left unmatched. Germline CDR1 reads LNHDA; CDR2 reads SQIVND (reference sequence).

This clonotype occurred a few times. The gene calls are TRBV24-1 and TRBJ2-2; D call uncertain. This CDR3 region has 13 residues. V was shortened by 6 bases and J by 1 base, with 5 bases between the two germline ends. Germline V CDR1 and CDR2: KGHDR, SFDVKD. CDR3 loop: CATSFRNTGELFF. CDR3 sequence (DNA): TGTGCCACCAGTTTCAGGAACACCGGGGAGCTGTTTTTT.

This chain uses TRBV18 with TRBJ2-7; 8 nucleotides agree with TRBD1. Trimming removed 6 bases from V and 2 bases from J; junction bases left unmatched: 12. There are 16 residues in the CDR3. The germline V gene encodes CDR1 KGHSH and CDR2 LQKENI. The CDR3 spells CASSLLGRTGTYEQYF. The CDR3, as DNA: TGTGCCAGCTCCCTTCTGGGCCGGACAGGGACCTACGAGCAGTACTTC.

The chain is built from TRBV10-3 and TRBJ1-3; D uncertain. This CDR3 region has 14 residues. V lost 6 bases, J lost 3 bases, and 12 bases lay in between. Germline-derived CDR1 and CDR2 are ENHRY and SYGVKD. The CDR3 here is CAIRANNDGNTIYF. For the CDR3, the DNA is TGTGCCATCAGGGCAAACAACGATGGAAACACCATATATTTT.

The rearrangement uses TRBV20-1 and TRBJ2-1; 11 nucleotides agree with TRBD1. CDR3 length: 15 residues. Per the germline V gene, CDR1 is DFQATT and CDR2 is SNEGSKA (reference sequence). After removal of 3 bases from V and 4 bases from J, the junction contained 5 bases not matched to a gene. The CDR3 DNA reads as TGCAGTGCTAGGGGAGGGACAGGGGGGTACAATGAGCAGTTCTTC. Protein: CSARGGTGGYNEQFF.

This clonotype was detected a few times. J is TRBJ2-1 and V is TRBV5-1; 14 positions agree with TRBD2. The germline gives CDR1 SGHRS, CDR2 YFSETQ. The ends lost 0 bases at V and 8 bases at J; junction bases unmatched: 4. The CDR3 runs to 16 residues. The CDR3 region is CASSLEGTSGSYEQFF. CDR3 DNA: TGCGCCAGCAGCTTGGAGGGGACTAGCGGGAGTTATGAGCAGTTCTTC. Together with reference TRBV5-1 and TRBJ2-1, the CDR3 gives the full variable domain: KAGVTQTPRYLIKTRGQQVTLSCSPISGHRSVSWYQQTPGQGLQFLFEYFSETQRNKGNFPGRFSGRQFSNSRSEMNVSTLELGDSALYLCASSLEGTSGSYEQFFGPGTRLTVL.

V usage is TRBV6-2 or TRBV6-3 and J usage is TRBJ2-1, with TRBD2 matching 7 bases. CDR3 size: 15 residues. Germline values: CDR1 MNHEY, CDR2 SVGEGT. Trimming at V came to 7 bases and at J to 6 bases, leaving 12 bases not matched to a gene. DNA of the CDR3: TGTGCCAGCATGGGAATGCGGGAGTTCGGCAATGAGCAGTTCTTC. Residues: CASMGMREFGNEQFF.

There are a few counts of this clonotype. The chain couples TRBV10-3 to TRBJ2-7, with 12 bases fitting TRBD2. The CDR3 has 15 amino acids. CDR1 and CDR2 from the germline V gene are ENHRY and SYGVKD. The ends lost 10 bases at V and 3 bases at J; junction bases unmatched: 10. CDR3 residues: CATLNRLAGVYEQYF. For the CDR3, the DNA is TGTGCCACCCTAAACCGACTAGCGGGAGTCTACGAGCAGTACTTC.